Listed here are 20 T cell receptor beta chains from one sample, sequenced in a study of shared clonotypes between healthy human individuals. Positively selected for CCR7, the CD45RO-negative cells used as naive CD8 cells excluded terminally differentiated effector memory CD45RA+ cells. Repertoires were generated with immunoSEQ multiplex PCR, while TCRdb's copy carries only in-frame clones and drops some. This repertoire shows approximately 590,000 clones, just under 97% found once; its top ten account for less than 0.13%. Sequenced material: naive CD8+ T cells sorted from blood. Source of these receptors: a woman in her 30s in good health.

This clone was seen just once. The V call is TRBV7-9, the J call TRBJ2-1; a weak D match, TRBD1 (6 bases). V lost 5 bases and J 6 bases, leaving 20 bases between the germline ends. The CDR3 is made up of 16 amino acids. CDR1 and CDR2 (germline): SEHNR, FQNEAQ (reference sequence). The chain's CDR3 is CASSAPLSGVRNEQFF. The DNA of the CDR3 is TGTGCCAGCAGCGCCCCCCTATCAGGGGTTCGCAATGAGCAGTTCTTC.

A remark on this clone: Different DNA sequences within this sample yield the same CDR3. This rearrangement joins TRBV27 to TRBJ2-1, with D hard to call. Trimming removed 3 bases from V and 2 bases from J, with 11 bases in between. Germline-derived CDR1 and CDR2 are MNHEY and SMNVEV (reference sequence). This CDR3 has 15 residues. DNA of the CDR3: TGTGCCAGCAGTTTGGCTGGCAACCCCTACAATGAGCAGTTCTTC. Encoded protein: CASSLAGNPYNEQFF.

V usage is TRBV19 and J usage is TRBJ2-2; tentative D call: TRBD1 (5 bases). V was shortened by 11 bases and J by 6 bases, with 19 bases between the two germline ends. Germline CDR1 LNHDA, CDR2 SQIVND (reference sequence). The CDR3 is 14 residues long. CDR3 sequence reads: CASLPQGSPGELFF. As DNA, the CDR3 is TGTGCCTCCCTTCCGCAGGGCAGCCCCGGGGAGCTGTTTTTT.

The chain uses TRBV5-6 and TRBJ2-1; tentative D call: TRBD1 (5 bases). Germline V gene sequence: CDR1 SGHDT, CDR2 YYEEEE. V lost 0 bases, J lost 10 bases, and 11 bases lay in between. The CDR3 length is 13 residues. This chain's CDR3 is CASSLGRGREQFF. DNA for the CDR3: TGTGCCAGCAGCTTGGGAAGGGGAAGAGAGCAGTTCTTC.

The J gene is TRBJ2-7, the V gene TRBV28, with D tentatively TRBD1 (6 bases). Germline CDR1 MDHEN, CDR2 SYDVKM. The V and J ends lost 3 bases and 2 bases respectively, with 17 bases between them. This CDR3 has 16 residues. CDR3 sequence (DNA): TGTGCCAGCAGTTTTATGGGCAGGGGTTCCACCTACGAGCAGTACTTC. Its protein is CASSFMGRGSTYEQYF.

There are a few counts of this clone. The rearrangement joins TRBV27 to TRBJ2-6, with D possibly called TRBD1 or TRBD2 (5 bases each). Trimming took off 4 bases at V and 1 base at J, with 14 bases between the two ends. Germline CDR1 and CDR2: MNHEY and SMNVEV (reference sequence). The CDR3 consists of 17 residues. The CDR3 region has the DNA TGTGCCAGCAGTTCTAGGACCGAGGGGTCTGGGGCCAACGTCCTGACTTTC. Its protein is CASSSRTEGSGANVLTF.

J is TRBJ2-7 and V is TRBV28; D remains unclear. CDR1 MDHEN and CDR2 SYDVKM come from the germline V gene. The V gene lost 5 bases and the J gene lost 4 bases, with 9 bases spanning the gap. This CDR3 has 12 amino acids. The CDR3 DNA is TGTGCCAGCAGTCTGCACAGATACGAGCAGTACTTC. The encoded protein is CASSLHRYEQYF.

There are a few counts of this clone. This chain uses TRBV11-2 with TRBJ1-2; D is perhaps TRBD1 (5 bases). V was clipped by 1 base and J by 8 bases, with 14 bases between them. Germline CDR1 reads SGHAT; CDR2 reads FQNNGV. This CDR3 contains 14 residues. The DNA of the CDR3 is TGTGCCAGCAGCTTAGGTCGGGGCGAGGGCGGCTACACCTTC. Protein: CASSLGRGEGGYTF.

The CDR3 is CASSPLGLAGYEQFF. DNA of the CDR3: TGTGCCAGCAGCCCTCTGGGACTAGCGGGCTATGAGCAGTTCTTC. The rearrangement joins TRBV5-6 to TRBJ2-1; 12 bases match TRBD2. The CDR3 is 15 residues long. The V and J ends lost 4 bases and 8 bases, in that order; junction bases with no gene match: 7. Germline V gene data show CDR1 as SGHDT and CDR2 as YYEEEE.

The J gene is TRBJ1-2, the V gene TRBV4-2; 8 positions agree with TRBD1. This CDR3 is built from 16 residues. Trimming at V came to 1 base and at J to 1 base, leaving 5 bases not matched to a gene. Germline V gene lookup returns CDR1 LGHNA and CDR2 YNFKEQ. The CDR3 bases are TGTGCCAGCAGCCAAGCCGGGACAGGCTTTAACTATGGCTACACCTTC. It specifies CASSQAGTGFNYGYTF.

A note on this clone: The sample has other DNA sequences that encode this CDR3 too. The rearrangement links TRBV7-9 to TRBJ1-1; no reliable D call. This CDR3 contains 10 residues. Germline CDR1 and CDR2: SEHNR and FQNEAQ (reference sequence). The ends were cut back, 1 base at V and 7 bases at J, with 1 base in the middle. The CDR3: CASSLDEAFF. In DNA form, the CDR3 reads TGTGCCAGCAGCTTAGATGAAGCTTTCTTT.

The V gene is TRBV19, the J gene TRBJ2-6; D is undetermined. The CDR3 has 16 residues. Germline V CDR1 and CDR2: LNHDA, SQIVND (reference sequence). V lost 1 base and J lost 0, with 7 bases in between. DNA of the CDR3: TGTGCCAGTAGTATAGTGGCCTCCTCTGGGGCCAACGTCCTGACTTTC. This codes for CASSIVASSGANVLTF.

This CDR3 reads CASSLGRREGEKLFF. The CDR3 coding sequence is TGTGCCAGCAGCTTAGGCAGGAGGGAGGGCGAAAAACTGTTTTTT. This chain links TRBV13 with TRBJ1-4; D is unclear. This CDR3 contains 15 residues. The germline CDR1 and CDR2 sequences are PRHDT and FYEKMQ (reference sequence). With 0 bases removed from V and 8 bases from J, the gap between germline ends came to 13 bases.

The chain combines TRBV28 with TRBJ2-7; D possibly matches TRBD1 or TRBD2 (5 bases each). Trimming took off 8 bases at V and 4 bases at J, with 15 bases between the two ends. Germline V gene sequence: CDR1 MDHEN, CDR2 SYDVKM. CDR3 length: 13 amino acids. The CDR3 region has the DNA TGTGCCAGCTCGGCAGGGACGGAGTACGAGCAGTACTTC. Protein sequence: CASSAGTEYEQYF.

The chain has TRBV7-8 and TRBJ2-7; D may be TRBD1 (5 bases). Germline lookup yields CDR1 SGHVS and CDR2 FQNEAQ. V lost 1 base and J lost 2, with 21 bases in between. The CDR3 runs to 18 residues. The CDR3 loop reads CASSLVIIPVQGTYEQYF. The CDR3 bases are TGTGCCAGCAGCTTAGTAATTATCCCGGTGCAGGGTACCTACGAGCAGTACTTC. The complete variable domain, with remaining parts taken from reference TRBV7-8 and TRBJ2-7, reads GAGVSQSPRYKVAKRGQDVALRCDPISGHVSLFWYQQALGQGPEFLTYFQNEAQLDKSGLPSDRFFAERPEGSVSTLKIQRTQQEDSAVYLCASSLVIIPVQGTYEQYFGPGTRLTVT.

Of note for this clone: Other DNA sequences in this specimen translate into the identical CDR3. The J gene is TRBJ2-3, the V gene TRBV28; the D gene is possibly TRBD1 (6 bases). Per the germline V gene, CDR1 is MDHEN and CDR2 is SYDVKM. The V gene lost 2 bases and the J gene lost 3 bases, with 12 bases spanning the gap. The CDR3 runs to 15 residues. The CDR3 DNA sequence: TGTGCCAGCAGTTTAAGGGGGTTGGGAACAGATACGCAGTATTTT. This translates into CASSLRGLGTDTQYF.

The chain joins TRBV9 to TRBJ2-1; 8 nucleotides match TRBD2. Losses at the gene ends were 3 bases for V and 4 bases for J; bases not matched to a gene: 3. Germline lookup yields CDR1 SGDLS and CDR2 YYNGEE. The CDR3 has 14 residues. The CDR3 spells CASSAGTRYNEQFF. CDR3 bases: TGTGCCAGCAGCGCGGGGACTAGGTACAATGAGCAGTTCTTC.

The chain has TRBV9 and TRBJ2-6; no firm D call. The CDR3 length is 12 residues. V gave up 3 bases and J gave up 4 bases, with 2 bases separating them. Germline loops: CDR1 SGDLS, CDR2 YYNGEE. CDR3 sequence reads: CASSEGANVLTF. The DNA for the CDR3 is TGTGCCAGCAGCGAGGGGGCCAACGTCCTGACTTTC.

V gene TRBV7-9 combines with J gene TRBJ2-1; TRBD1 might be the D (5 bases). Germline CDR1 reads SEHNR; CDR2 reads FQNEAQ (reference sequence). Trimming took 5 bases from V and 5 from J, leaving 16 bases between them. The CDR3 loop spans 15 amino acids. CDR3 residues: CASSPPRGVHNEQFF. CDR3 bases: TGTGCCAGCAGCCCGCCTAGGGGTGTGCACAATGAGCAGTTCTTC.

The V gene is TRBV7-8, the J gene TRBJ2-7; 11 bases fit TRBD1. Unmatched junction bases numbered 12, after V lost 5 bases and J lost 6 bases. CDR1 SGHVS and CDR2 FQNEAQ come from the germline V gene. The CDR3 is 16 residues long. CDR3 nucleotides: TGTGCCAGCAGCACAGGACAGGGGGCCCCTTCTTTCGAGCAGTACTTC. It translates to CASSTGQGAPSFEQYF.